Following are 27 T cell receptor beta chains from one sample sequenced in a study of patients and donors after allogeneic stem cell transplantation. MiXCR, run by TCRdb on the RT-PCR reads, gives a single entry per CDR3 protein. The sample yields fewer than 250,000 distinct CDR3 sequences, around an eighth seen once. The material sequenced was blood, either unsorted or a sorted T cell fraction (not recorded which). Receptors were obtained from a human donor who was either an allogeneic HSCT recipient or a stem cell or donor lymphocyte infusion donor (not recorded which). It is not recorded whose cells these are; they may come from a transplant donor.

The genes are TRBV5-1 and TRBJ1-1; possibly TRBD1 for D (5 bases). The CDR3 is 15 residues long. With 0 bases removed from V and 2 bases from J, the gap between germline ends came to 11 bases. In germline, CDR1 is SGHRS, CDR2 YFSETQ. CDR3 nucleotides: TGCGCCAGCAGCTTGGCGGGGGTAGGAAACACTGAAGCTTTCTTT. Its protein is CASSLAGVGNTEAFF.

The chain is built from TRBV14 and TRBJ1-3, with a weak D call TRBD1 (6 bases). The CDR3 length is 13 residues. Deletions cut 1 base from V and 8 bases from J, with 9 bases between. CDR1 is SGHDN and CDR2 is FVKESK in the germline V gene. The CDR3 sequence is CASSQVRGYTIYF. The DNA of the CDR3 is TGTGCCAGCAGCCAAGTCAGGGGTTACACCATATATTTT.

The gene calls are TRBV11-2 and TRBJ2-1, with D possibly TRBD2 on 6 matching bases. Germline loops: CDR1 SGHAT, CDR2 FQNNGV. This CDR3 comprises 16 residues. Deletions cut 0 bases from V and 10 bases from J, with 19 bases between. The CDR3 nucleotides read TGTGCCAGCAGCTTAGAGCGGGACGTAGCGTTCGGGGAGCAGTTCTTC. Translating gives CASSLERDVAFGEQFF. Drawing the rest from reference TRBV11-2 and TRBJ2-1, the complete variable domain is EAGVAQSPRYKIIEKRQSVAFWCNPISGHATLYWYQQILGQGPKLLIQFQNNGVVDDSQLPKDRFSAERLKGVDSTLKIQPAKLEDSAVYLCASSLERDVAFGEQFFGPGTRLTVL.

This clonotype was seen a handful of times. CDR3 nucleotide sequence: TGTGCCAGCAGCTCGGACGGGAGCTCCTACAATGAGCAGTTCTTC. It is translated as CASSSDGSSYNEQFF. This chain connects TRBV5-5 to TRBJ2-1; D is possibly TRBD2 (6 bases). Between the trimmed V and J ends, which lost 3 bases and 0 bases, there was a span of 10 bases. The CDR3 runs 15 residues. Germline V gene data show CDR1 as SGHKS and CDR2 as YYEKEE (reference sequence).

This clonotype was detected a few times. The CDR3 nucleotides are TGTGCCAGCAGCAGCTCTCGGGCGGGTTTCGGTCAGCCCCAGCATTTT. Amino acids: CASSSSRAGFGQPQHF. The chain links TRBV4-2 to TRBJ1-5, with no clear D. Germline CDR1 and CDR2: LGHNA and YNFKEQ. Deletions cut 5 bases from V and 6 bases from J, with 20 bases between. This CDR3 region has 16 residues.

In this sample, this clonotype turned up a few times. This chain uses TRBV20-1 with TRBJ2-5; D gene unclear. The CDR3 has 13 residues. V lost 6 bases and J lost 3, with 14 bases in between. Germline-derived CDR1 and CDR2 are DFQATT and SNEGSKA (reference sequence). The CDR3: CSADDTGKETQYF. CDR3 bases: TGCAGTGCCGACGACACTGGAAAAGAGACCCAGTACTTC.

This clonotype was seen a few times. The chain uses TRBV30 and TRBJ1-1; perhaps TRBD1 as D (6 bases). The CDR3 has 11 residues. V gave up 5 bases and J gave up 5 bases, with 9 bases separating them. Germline V gene lookup returns CDR1 GTSNPN and CDR2 SVGIG (reference sequence). CDR3 protein: CAWAGQTEAFF. DNA for the CDR3: TGTGCCTGGGCCGGACAGACTGAAGCTTTCTTT.

This clonotype has a handful of counts. CDR3 sequence (DNA): TGTGCCAGCAGCCAAGCGGGCAGGCCCTATGGCTACACCTTC. This encodes CASSQAGRPYGYTF. V and J are TRBV14 and TRBJ1-2; D is unresolved. Germline values: CDR1 SGHDN, CDR2 FVKESK. CDR3 length equals 14 residues. Trimming left V 1 base short and J 4 bases short, with 10 bases between.

This clonotype came up a few times. V is TRBV30 and J is TRBJ1-5, with a possible D match to TRBD1 (6 bases). Trimming left V 2 bases short and J 3 bases short, with 11 bases between. This CDR3 is 14 amino acids long. Germline values: CDR1 GTSNPN, CDR2 SVGIG (reference sequence). The CDR3 nucleotides are TGTGCCTGGAGTTTAGACAGGTCCAATCAGCCCCAGCATTTT. Protein sequence: CAWSLDRSNQPQHF.

In this sample, this clonotype turned up a few times. This chain links TRBV27 with TRBJ2-7; D is uncertain. This CDR3 has 14 amino acids. Trimming left V 7 bases short and J 6 bases short, with 19 bases between. The V gene's germline CDR1 is MNHEY and CDR2 SMNVEV (reference sequence). CDR3 sequence (DNA): TGTGCCAGCACCCCCTTAAGACGAGCCAGCGAGCAGTACTTC. Translated, it gives CASTPLRRASEQYF.

Turning to this clonotype: This could be a read error, since a much larger clone is one nucleotide away. The chain is built from TRBV10-3 and TRBJ2-5; the match to TRBD1 covers 9 bases. The CDR3 loop spans 15 amino acids. The germline CDR1 and CDR2 sequences are ENHRY and SYGVKD. The CDR3 is CAISLGTGIWETEYF. For the CDR3, the DNA is TGTGCCATCAGTCTTGGGACAGGGATCTGGGAGACCGAGTACTTC.

This clonotype was found a few times. The CDR3 nucleotides read TGTGCCACCAGCAGCACTAGCGGGGGGTACCAAGAGACCCAGTACTTC. Protein sequence: CATSSTSGGYQETQYF. The V and J genes are TRBV15 and TRBJ2-5; 12 nucleotides line up with TRBD2. V shed 3 bases and J 0 bases; nucleotides not matched to a gene: 2. Germline V CDR1 and CDR2: LNHNV, YYDKDF (reference sequence). CDR3 length: 16 residues.

The chain joins TRBV7-9 to TRBJ2-1; TRBD1 aligns across 9 bases. Trimming cost V 3 bases and J 8 bases; bases outside gene matches: 2. Germline CDR1 SEHNR, CDR2 FQNEAQ (reference sequence). The length of the CDR3 is 13 residues. For the CDR3, the DNA is TGTGCCAGCAGCTTCAGACAGGGGGATGAGCAGTTCTTC. Its protein is CASSFRQGDEQFF.

V usage is TRBV24-1 and J usage is TRBJ2-3; D may be TRBD1 (6 bases). V was trimmed by 0 bases and J by 0 bases, leaving 6 bases between them. This CDR3 has 15 amino acids. The germline CDR1 and CDR2 sequences are KGHDR and SFDVKD. In DNA, the CDR3 is TGTGCCACCAGTGATTTGGGACAGAGCACAGATACGCAGTATTTT. This sequence encodes CATSDLGQSTDTQYF.

This clonotype was recorded a few times. This chain connects TRBV20-1 to TRBJ2-1; weak D call: TRBD2 (5 bases). Germline V gene sequence: CDR1 DFQATT, CDR2 SNEGSKA (reference sequence). With 2 bases removed from V and 6 bases from J, the gap between germline ends came to 11 bases. The CDR3 is made up of 13 amino acids. This CDR3 is CSARLRGGNEQFF. CDR3 coding DNA: TGCAGTGCTAGACTTCGGGGTGGCAATGAGCAGTTCTTC.

This clonotype was picked up a small number of times. The chain carries TRBV10-3 and TRBJ1-6, with 10 bases that match TRBD1. The V gene's germline CDR1 is ENHRY and CDR2 SYGVKD. This CDR3 has 16 amino acids. Germline trimming cut 5 bases from V and 5 bases from J; bases unmatched to any gene: 6. This CDR3 reads CAISTPGQGDNSPLHF. The CDR3 DNA sequence: TGTGCCATCAGTACCCCCGGACAGGGGGATAATTCACCCCTCCACTTT.

This clonotype was seen repeatedly, ten times or more. The junction and the germline gene differ at one end; a read error may be behind it. The V call is TRBV7-7, the J call TRBJ2-1; D call uncertain. Germline lookup yields CDR1 SSHAT and CDR2 FNYEAQ (reference sequence). There are 13 residues in the CDR3. For the CDR3, the DNA is TGTGCTAGCAGCTTATGGTCCGGGTATGAGCAGTTCTTC. Amino acids: CASSLWSGYEQFF.

The table lists this clonotype with a few counts. The chain carries TRBV7-9 and TRBJ2-2; D gene ambiguous. The CDR3 sequence is 11 residues long. The V gene's germline CDR1 is SEHNR and CDR2 FQNEAQ (reference sequence). Trimming shortened V by 6 bases and J by 6 bases, and 5 bases separated the two germline ends. CDR3 DNA sequence: TGTGCCAGCAGGCCGGCCGGGGAGCTGTTTTTT. This encodes CASRPAGELFF. Full variable domain (outside the CDR3, taken from reference TRBV7-9 and TRBJ2-2): DTGVSQNPRHKITKRGQNVTFRCDPISEHNRLYWYRQTLGQGPEFLTYFQNEAQLEKSRLLSDRFSAERPKGSFSTLEIQRTEQGDSAMYLCASRPAGELFFGEGSRLTVL.

This clonotype appeared a few times. The chain carries TRBV5-1 and TRBJ2-1; TRBD2 matches at 11 bases. The CDR3 runs 16 residues. With 0 bases clipped from V and 6 bases from J, the junction kept 5 bases outside the gene matches. Germline CDR1 is SGHRS and CDR2 is YFSETQ. This CDR3 is CASSLGLAGGPNEQFF. The CDR3 DNA reads as TGCGCCAGCAGCTTGGGTCTAGCGGGGGGCCCCAATGAGCAGTTCTTC.

The chain uses TRBV5-1 and TRBJ1-1; possibly TRBD1 for D (6 bases). The V gene's germline CDR1 is SGHRS and CDR2 YFSETQ. The CDR3 covers 17 residues. V was pared by 5 bases and J by 1 base, with 21 bases between. This CDR3 is CASRGGTPIPGNTEAFF. Written as DNA, the CDR3 is TGCGCCAGCAGGGGGGGGACACCGATTCCTGGGAACACTGAAGCTTTCTTT.

In its sample, this clonotype was seen a few times. This chain connects TRBV6-1 to TRBJ1-2; 7 bases line up with TRBD1. This CDR3 has 12 amino acids. Germline loops: CDR1 MNHNS, CDR2 SASEGT. Trimming cost V 6 bases and J 8 bases; bases outside gene matches: 6. The CDR3 bases are TGTGCCAGCAGACCGACAGGGCGGGGCTACACCTTC. Protein: CASRPTGRGYTF.

This clonotype has a handful of counts. The V gene is TRBV6-5, the J gene TRBJ1-2, with 10 bases that match TRBD1. With V trimmed by 2 bases and J by 7 bases, 13 bases remained unmatched. CDR1 is MNHEY and CDR2 is SVGAGI in the germline V gene. This CDR3 region has 17 residues. The CDR3: CASSYATPRDRGSGYTF. The CDR3 nucleotides are TGTGCCAGCAGTTACGCGACGCCTCGGGACAGGGGTTCTGGCTACACCTTC.

The table lists this clonotype with a few counts. CDR3 protein: CSARSQGNEKLFF. The DNA of the CDR3 is TGCAGTGCTAGAAGCCAGGGGAATGAAAAACTGTTTTTT. The rearrangement joins TRBV20-1 to TRBJ1-4, with D perhaps matching TRBD1 (6 bases). There are 13 residues in the CDR3. In germline, CDR1 is DFQATT, CDR2 SNEGSKA (reference sequence). V lost 2 bases, J lost 5 bases, and 9 bases lay in between.

This clonotype was detected a few times. This chain connects TRBV10-3 to TRBJ2-7; a possible D gene is TRBD1 (6 bases). The germline V gene has CDR1 ENHRY and CDR2 SYGVKD. V lost 2 bases and J 0 bases, leaving 11 bases between the germline ends. The CDR3 consists of 15 residues. CDR3 residues: CAISERGDNSYEQYF. The CDR3 DNA is TGTGCCATCAGTGAGCGTGGGGACAACTCCTACGAGCAGTACTTC.

This clonotype was observed a handful of times. V usage is TRBV12-3 or TRBV12-4 and J usage is TRBJ2-7; 9 bases are shared with TRBD1. The ends lost 6 bases at V and 4 bases at J; junction bases unmatched: 10. The CDR3 covers 15 residues. CDR3 amino acids: CASRPTGGTSYEQYF. CDR3 sequence (DNA): TGTGCCAGCAGACCGACAGGGGGGACGTCGTACGAGCAGTACTTC.

V and J are TRBV11-1 and TRBJ2-6; TRBD2 agrees at 10 bases. Germline loops: CDR1 SGHAT, CDR2 FQDESV (reference sequence). The CDR3 covers 17 residues. J was trimmed by 2 bases and V by 5 bases; bases with no gene match: 6. In DNA form, the CDR3 reads TGTGCCAGCAGCCTCCGGAGCGGGGGGGCTGGGGCCAACGTCCTGACTTTC. It translates to CASSLRSGGAGANVLTF.

CDR3 coding DNA: TGTGCCAGCAGTGAAGGGACAGGGGGCATAGATACGCAGTATTTT. Amino acids: CASSEGTGGIDTQYF. This chain uses TRBV6-1 with TRBJ2-3, with 11 bases lining up with TRBD1. V was pared by 1 base and J by 5 bases, with 2 bases of the junction left unmatched. The CDR3 runs to 15 residues. Germline V gene sequence: CDR1 MNHNS, CDR2 SASEGT.